What follows are 26 T cell receptor beta chains derived from one specimen sequenced in a study of blood T cells in healthy people across ages. Primed by a sample-barcoded 5' primer and a J-beta primer mix, a second PCR proceeded for about 7 to 11 cycles. MiXCR was run by TCRdb on the 5' RACE reads, yielding one entry per CDR3 protein. The data show about a million distinct CDR3 sequences, less than 45% seen once. The material sequenced was blood. These receptors all come from a man aged 18 to 35 in good health.

The J gene is TRBJ2-7, the V gene TRBV20-1; TRBD1 might be the D (5 bases). The germline CDR1 and CDR2 sequences are DFQATT and SNEGSKA (reference sequence). The CDR3 totals 13 residues. Trimming shortened V by 1 base and J by 7 bases, and 14 bases separated the two germline ends. This CDR3 reads CSARGPGYGEQYF. The CDR3 DNA reads TGCAGTGCTAGAGGCCCAGGGTACGGGGAGCAGTACTTC.

This clonotype was detected many times. The chain links TRBV12-3 or TRBV12-4 to TRBJ1-2, with no clear D. The CDR3 has 13 residues. V lost 7 bases and J 1 base, leaving 10 bases between the germline ends. The chain's CDR3 is CASTQRSNYGYTF. The CDR3 bases are TGTGCCAGCACCCAGCGAAGTAACTATGGCTACACCTTC.

CDR3 nucleotide sequence: TGTGCTAGTGGTTATAGCGGGAGTGGAACTAGTGAGCAGTTCTTC. Amino acids: CASGYSGSGTSEQFF. The rearrangement joins TRBV12-5 to TRBJ2-1; 9 nucleotides line up with TRBD2. Losses at the gene ends were 4 bases for V and 9 bases for J; bases not matched to a gene: 10. The CDR3 is made up of 15 amino acids. CDR1 is LGHNT and CDR2 is FRNRAP in the germline V gene.

The rearrangement uses TRBV2 and TRBJ2-1; no definite D call. Trimming shortened V by 3 bases and J by 6 bases, and 15 bases separated the two germline ends. Germline CDR1 and CDR2: SNHLY and FYNNEI. This CDR3 is built from 15 residues. The CDR3 nucleotides are TGTGCCAGCAGTGACCCAGGCATCCTCCTCAATGAGCAGTTCTTC. Translating it yields CASSDPGILLNEQFF.

This clonotype was observed a few times. The chain employs TRBV7-2 and TRBJ2-1; D is unresolved. Trimming shortened V by 7 bases and J by 7 bases, and 11 bases separated the two germline ends. Per germline, CDR1 SGHTA and CDR2 FQGNSA. The CDR3 runs to 12 residues. CDR3 nucleotide sequence: TGTGCCAGCACGCCTCACCCGAATGAGCAGTTCTTC. Translated, it gives CASTPHPNEQFF.

The chain joins TRBV27 to TRBJ2-7; 9 positions match TRBD2. This CDR3 contains 16 residues. J was trimmed by 1 base and V by 5 bases; bases with no gene match: 9. Germline V gives CDR1 MNHEY, CDR2 SMNVEV (reference sequence). CDR3 loop: CASSPISGGSSYEQYF. The CDR3 DNA sequence: TGTGCCAGCAGTCCTATTAGCGGGGGATCGTCCTACGAGCAGTACTTC.

CDR3 in DNA: TGTGCCAGCAGCTTAGCCCAGGGGGCGCGGGCCGGGGAGCTGTTTTTT. The encoded protein is CASSLAQGARAGELFF. The J gene is TRBJ2-2, the V gene TRBV7-2; 8 positions agree with TRBD1. Germline V gene lookup returns CDR1 SGHTA and CDR2 FQGNSA. The CDR3 has 16 amino acids. V was pared by 0 bases and J by 6 bases, with 6 bases of the junction left unmatched.

The chain carries TRBV5-1 and TRBJ2-5; the D is unclear. Per the germline V gene, CDR1 is SGHRS and CDR2 is YFSETQ. The CDR3 has 14 residues. V was trimmed by 2 bases and J by 1 base, leaving 9 bases between them. This CDR3 reads CASSFNMAQETQYF. CDR3 bases: TGCGCCAGCAGCTTTAACATGGCCCAAGAGACCCAGTACTTC. The whole variable domain, remainder taken from reference TRBV5-1 and TRBJ2-5, is KAGVTQTPRYLIKTRGQQVTLSCSPISGHRSVSWYQQTPGQGLQFLFEYFSETQRNKGNFPGRFSGRQFSNSRSEMNVSTLELGDSALYLCASSFNMAQETQYFGPGTRLLVL.

V and J are TRBV20-1 and TRBJ2-7; no firm D call. The ends were cut back, 3 bases at V and 4 bases at J, with 19 bases in the middle. Germline V gene sequence: CDR1 DFQATT, CDR2 SNEGSKA (reference sequence). The CDR3 is made up of 15 amino acids. In DNA, the CDR3 is TGCAGTGCTAGTATGGGCAGTCCTTTATCGTACGAGCAGTACTTC. Translating it yields CSASMGSPLSYEQYF.

DNA for the CDR3: TGCAGTGCTAGAGATGTGGGGGAGGCGAGCTATGGCTACACCTTC. Encoded protein: CSARDVGEASYGYTF. The chain joins TRBV20-1 to TRBJ1-2; perhaps TRBD1 as D (5 bases). The V end was cut by 0 bases, the J end by 4 bases, with 15 bases between. Germline V gene sequence: CDR1 DFQATT, CDR2 SNEGSKA (reference sequence). This CDR3 has 15 residues.

CDR3 DNA sequence: TGTGCCAGCAGCTTTCCCGGACAGGGACTGAACACTGAAGCTTTCTTT. Encoded protein: CASSFPGQGLNTEAFF. V gene TRBV7-9 combines with J gene TRBJ1-1, with 8 positions matching TRBD1. The CDR3 sequence is 16 residues long. J lost 0 bases, V lost 3 bases, and 6 bases had no gene match. CDR1 is SEHNR and CDR2 is FQNEAQ in the germline V gene (reference sequence).

The chain is built from TRBV9 and TRBJ1-1, with TRBD1 identical over 7 bases. Germline loops: CDR1 SGDLS, CDR2 YYNGEE. The J segment lost 12 bases and the V segment lost 4 bases, leaving 18 bases of the junction unmatched. CDR3 length: 15 residues. The DNA for the CDR3 is TGTGCCAGCAGCAGACAGGGCGACGTTCTAAGGGCCCCTTTCTTT. Its translation: CASSRQGDVLRAPFF.

The gene calls are TRBV28 and TRBJ1-5; the match to TRBD1 covers 7 bases. J lost 2 bases, V lost 6 bases, and 13 bases had no gene match. Germline CDR1 is MDHEN and CDR2 is SYDVKM. There are 17 residues in the CDR3. CDR3 loop: CASRLTSTGKGNQPQHF. The CDR3 DNA is TGTGCCAGCAGACTAACTTCGACAGGGAAGGGCAATCAGCCCCAGCATTTT. The complete variable domain, with remaining parts taken from reference TRBV28 and TRBJ1-5, reads DVKVTQSSRYLVKRTGEKVFLECVQDMDHENMFWYRQDPGLGLRLIYFSYDVKMKEKGDIPEGYSVSREKKERFSLILESASTNQTSMYLCASRLTSTGKGNQPQHFGDGTRLSIL.

The rearrangement links TRBV7-2 to TRBJ2-2, with D possibly matching TRBD2 (6 bases). Trimming stripped 0 bases from V and 6 bases from J, with 17 bases between. Germline CDR1 is SGHTA and CDR2 is FQGNSA. There are 17 residues in the CDR3. As DNA, the CDR3 is TGTGCCAGCAGCTTAGCGTCCATAGCGGAAAGCGCCGGGGAGCTGTTTTTT. Protein product: CASSLASIAESAGELFF.

This clonotype was seen a single time. The chain joins TRBV6-6 to TRBJ1-4; perhaps TRBD1 as D (5 bases). The CDR3 loop spans 15 amino acids. The germline gives CDR1 MNHNY, CDR2 SVGAGI (reference sequence). Trimming removed 6 bases from V and 8 bases from J, with 19 bases in between. The CDR3 DNA sequence: TGTGCCAGCAGCCAAGCCGGACACGGAAGGGAAAAACTGTTTTTT. Translating gives CASSQAGHGREKLFF.

The rearrangement links TRBV5-6 to TRBJ2-1; D call uncertain. The CDR3 sequence is 12 residues long. The germline gives CDR1 SGHDT, CDR2 YYEEEE. Trimming shortened V by 7 bases and J by 5 bases, and 10 bases separated the two germline ends. The CDR3 nucleotides read TGTGCCAGCGGCGGAGTAAACAATGAGCAGTTCTTC. Translated: CASGGVNNEQFF.

The chain joins TRBV4-2 to TRBJ2-1; either TRBD1 or TRBD2 may supply D (6 bases each). Trimming pared 6 bases from V and 0 bases from J, leaving 18 bases between. The V gene's germline CDR1 is LGHNA and CDR2 YNFKEQ. The CDR3 totals 17 residues. The CDR3 protein is CASRSSGGLSSYNEQFF. CDR3 nucleotide sequence: TGTGCCAGCAGATCCTCCGGGGGCCTCAGCTCCTACAATGAGCAGTTCTTC.

This sequence joins TRBV18 and TRBJ2-3, with 11 bases identical to TRBD2. CDR3 size: 15 residues. Losses at the gene ends were 1 base for V and 5 bases for J; bases not matched to a gene: 2. Germline CDR1 reads KGHSH; CDR2 reads LQKENI. CDR3 DNA: TGTGCCAGCTCACCACTAGCGGGGGGGCAAGATACGCAGTATTTT. Amino acid sequence: CASSPLAGGQDTQYF.

The chain has TRBV7-9 and TRBJ2-1; 7 bases agree with TRBD1. Germline CDR1 reads SEHNR; CDR2 reads FQNEAQ (reference sequence). J gave up 8 bases and V 5 bases, and 9 bases lay outside the gene matches. This CDR3 has 14 amino acids. Here the CDR3 reads CASSPGTVSHEQFF. Written as DNA, the CDR3 is TGTGCCAGCAGCCCCGGGACAGTGAGCCATGAGCAGTTCTTC.

The chain combines TRBV9 with TRBJ1-1; the D is unclear. Trimming removed 4 bases at V and 3 bases at J, with 19 bases between. The germline CDR1 and CDR2 sequences are SGDLS and YYNGEE. This CDR3 is 16 amino acids long. The CDR3 nucleotides are TGTGCCAGCAGCTTGCGAGGCGGCGCCTTGTACACTGAAGCTTTCTTT. This encodes CASSLRGGALYTEAFF.

The rearrangement joins TRBV2 to TRBJ1-1; TRBD1 aligns across 9 bases. Germline loops: CDR1 SNHLY, CDR2 FYNNEI. J was trimmed by 0 bases and V by 6 bases; bases with no gene match: 8. The CDR3 runs to 16 residues. CDR3 sequence: CASSPVRQGVNTEAFF. The CDR3 region has the DNA TGTGCCAGCAGCCCCGTAAGACAGGGGGTGAACACTGAAGCTTTCTTT.

For this clonotype: A junction end diverges from the germline sequence, so it may reflect a read error. The chain joins TRBV11-2 to TRBJ2-1; 11 bases fit TRBD2. The J call may be mistaken, given a closer DNA end match to TRBJ2-7. Germline V gene lookup returns CDR1 SGHAT and CDR2 FQNNGV. The CDR3 covers 21 residues. DNA for the CDR3: TGTGCCGGCAGCTTTTTACTTAGCGGGGGGGCCCTCCAGGTGTCCTACAATGAGCAGTACTTC. Its protein product is CAGSFLLSGGALQVSYNEQYF.

The V gene is TRBV7-2, the J gene TRBJ1-5, with TRBD1 matching over 7 bases. V shed 0 bases, J shed 6 bases, and the junction held 5 bases outside the gene matches. The CDR3 contains 15 residues. CDR1 and CDR2 from the germline V gene are SGHTA and FQGNSA. CDR3 in DNA: TGTGCCAGCAGCTTAGCGACAGGGTCTGGTCAGCCCCAGCATTTT. Protein: CASSLATGSGQPQHF.

This clonotype was counted only a few times. The chain joins TRBV2 to TRBJ2-3; 8 bases fit TRBD1. Losses at the gene ends were 3 bases for V and 6 bases for J; bases not matched to a gene: 5. Per the germline V gene, CDR1 is SNHLY and CDR2 is FYNNEI. The CDR3 runs 14 residues. CDR3 nucleotides: TGTGCCAGCAGTGATGGACAGGGAACGGATACGCAGTATTTT. This gives the protein CASSDGQGTDTQYF.

Of note for this clonotype: With a much larger clone just one base away, this may be a read error. This chain connects TRBV2 to TRBJ2-5, with 7 positions matching TRBD1. The germline CDR1 and CDR2 sequences are SNHLY and FYNNEI. Losses at the gene ends were 7 bases for V and 11 bases for J; bases not matched to a gene: 19. The CDR3 sequence is 15 residues long. CDR3 sequence: CASINRDSNDNEQYF. The CDR3 DNA is TGTGCCAGCATCAACCGGGACAGTAATGACAATGAGCAGTACTTC.

This chain links TRBV29-1 with TRBJ1-1, with D maybe TRBD1 (5 bases). Germline assignment: CDR1 SQVTM and CDR2 ANQGSEA. The CDR3 runs 13 residues. V dropped 6 bases and J dropped 4 bases, with 15 bases sitting between them. The chain's CDR3 is CSVAGDWGTEAFF. The CDR3 DNA follows: TGCAGCGTGGCCGGGGACTGGGGCACTGAAGCTTTCTTT.